Listed below are T cell receptor beta chains from one sample, sequenced in a study of graft-versus-host responses after intestinal transplantation. TCRdb keeps only in-frame clones here, not all; method: immunoSEQ multiplex PCR. The table shows tens of thousands of clones, with 92% occurring only once. Sequenced material: PBMCs, taken 98 days after intestinal transplantation. These receptors came from a human patient who received an intestinal transplant, so some T cells may come from the graft donor. Each CDR3 is given with its conserved first and last residue. D genes are given only for firm matches. The size field is filled for only some rows; it gives once, few, many or a size class.

V,J,D,size,CDR3,DNA
TRBV7-3,TRBJ2-1,TRBD2,-,CASRNLAGGINEQFF,TGTGCCAGCAGGAACCTAGCGGGAGGGATCAATGAGCAGTTCTTC
TRBV18,TRBJ2-2,TRBD2,-,CASSPGLAGVTTGELFF,TGTGCCAGCTCGCCGGGACTAGCGGGGGTTACCACCGGGGAGCTGTTTTTT
TRBV2,TRBJ1-2,-,few,CASNGQSYGYTF,TGTGCCAGCAATGGACAGAGCTATGGCTACACCTTC
TRBV6-5,TRBJ2-1,TRBD2,-,CASRGAGGYNEQFF,TGTGCCAGCAGGGGGGCGGGAGGTTACAATGAGCAGTTCTTC
TRBV7-2,TRBJ2-1,-,-,CASSPGGALNEQFF,TGTGCCAGCTCCCCCGGGGGAGCACTCAATGAGCAGTTCTTC
TRBV27,TRBJ2-1,-,-,CASSLAGIYEQFF,TGTGCCAGCAGTTTAGCAGGGATCTATGAGCAGTTCTTC
TRBV28,TRBJ2-1,TRBD1,-,CASRRQGAMDEQFF,TGTGCCAGCAGACGACAGGGGGCGATGGATGAGCAGTTCTTC
TRBV7-7,TRBJ2-2,-,-,CASSLASNGELFF,TGTGCTAGCAGCTTAGCCAGCAACGGGGAGCTGTTTTTT
TRBV5-6,TRBJ1-2,-,-,CASSLGQTYGYTF,TGTGCCAGCAGCTTGGGGCAGACGTATGGCTACACCTTC
TRBV28,TRBJ2-4,-,-,CASSFGSLAKNIQYF,TGTGCCAGCAGTTTTGGTAGTCTAGCCAAAAACATTCAGTACTTC
TRBV11-2,TRBJ1-5,TRBD1,-,CASSPTGSIDQPQHF,TGTGCCAGCAGCCCGACAGGGAGTATTGATCAGCCCCAGCATTTT
TRBV10-1,TRBJ2-3,-,-,CASSESSQNHTQYF,TGCGCCAGCAGTGAGTCGAGTCAGAATCATACGCAGTATTTT
TRBV4-2,TRBJ2-1,TRBD2,-,CASSLSGTIWNKFF,TGTGCCAGCAGCCTATCCGGGACTATTTGGAATAAGTTCTTC
TRBV27,TRBJ1-5,TRBD1,-,CASSGTGSNQPQHF,TGTGCCAGCAGTGGGACAGGTTCTAATCAGCCCCAGCATTTT
TRBV27,TRBJ2-7,-,-,CVSGQLYEQYF,TGTGTCAGTGGTCAACTGTACGAGCAGTACTTC
TRBV5-4,TRBJ2-3,-,once,CASSLEGRNPSTDTQYF,TGTGCCAGCAGCTTGGAGGGGCGGAATCCTAGCACAGATACGCAGTATTTT
TRBV5-1,TRBJ1-4,-,-,CASSPIQGPNEKLFF,TGCGCCAGCAGCCCCATACAGGGTCCTAATGAAAAACTGTTTTTT
TRBV30,TRBJ2-3,-,-,CAWSGTLRDTQYF,TGTGCCTGGAGTGGGACGCTCCGGGATACGCAGTATTTT
TRBV6-6,TRBJ2-1,TRBD2,-,CASKRGAHNEQFF,TGTGCCAGCAAGCGGGGGGCACACAATGAGCAGTTCTTC
TRBV6-5,TRBJ2-7,-,-,CASSEGGHLYEQYF,TGTGCCAGCAGTGAAGGCGGACACCTATACGAGCAGTACTTC
TRBV6-5,TRBJ2-5,-,-,CASSPGGPGETQYF,TGTGCCAGCAGTCCGGGGGGCCCGGGAGAGACCCAGTACTTC
TRBV20-1,TRBJ2-5,-,-,CTSGELETQYF,TGCACGTCGGGGGAGCTAGAGACCCAGTACTTC
TRBV5-6,TRBJ1-2,TRBD1,-,CASRRRRGQGYTF,TGTGCCAGCAGGAGGAGGAGGGGGCAAGGCTACACCTTC
TRBV13,TRBJ1-2,TRBD1,-,CASSIYDREAHGYTF,TGTGCCAGCAGCATATACGACAGGGAGGCCCATGGCTACACCTTC
TRBV6-6,TRBJ2-7,-,-,CASSYLQGEQYF,TGTGCCAGCAGTTACCTCCAGGGCGAGCAGTACTTC
TRBV5-4,TRBJ1-2,-,few,CASSLLWARVGGQGNYGYTF,TGTGCCAGCAGCTTGTTGTGGGCTAGGGTAGGAGGGCAGGGCAACTATGGCTACACCTTC
TRBV11-2,TRBJ2-4,TRBD1,once,CASSLGTGINIQYF,TGTGCCAGCAGCTTAGGGACAGGGATTAACATTCAGTACTTC
TRBV5-6,TRBJ2-3,TRBD1,once,CASSPVIRQGLTDTQYF,TGTGCCAGCAGCCCCGTGATAAGACAGGGTTTAACAGATACGCAGTATTTT
TRBV18,TRBJ2-1,-,-,CASSYTYNEQFF,TGTGCCAGCTCTTATACCTACAATGAGCAGTTCTTC
TRBV28,TRBJ2-7,TRBD2,few,CASSLLAGAEQYF,TGTGCCAGCAGTTTACTAGCGGGAGCCGAGCAGTACTTC
TRBV7-3,TRBJ1-6,-,-,CASSTTTDRGSYNSPLHF,TGTGCCAGCAGCACAACAACAGACCGAGGCTCCTATAATTCACCCCTCCACTTT
TRBV5-1,TRBJ1-1,-,-,CASSLATANTEAFF,TGCGCCAGCAGCTTGGCGACAGCCAACACTGAAGCTTTCTTT
TRBV2,TRBJ2-7,-,once,CASSEDSGVYEQYF,TGTGCCAGCAGTGAAGATTCGGGGGTCTACGAGCAGTACTTC
TRBV19,TRBJ1-2,-,-,CASSIDGSTGLNYGYTF,TGTGCCAGTAGTATAGATGGGTCTACAGGGCTCAACTATGGCTACACCTTC
TRBV6-1,TRBJ2-3,TRBD2,few,CASSEASGGPDTQYF,TGTGCCAGCAGTGAAGCTAGCGGGGGGCCAGATACGCAGTATTTT
TRBV10-1,TRBJ2-3,TRBD2,-,CASSEFGPSGDTQYF,TGCGCCAGCAGTGAGTTTGGGCCTAGCGGAGATACGCAGTATTTT
TRBV2,TRBJ2-5,TRBD1,-,CASSVSGQGVGTQYF,TGTGCCAGCAGTGTATCAGGACAGGGCGTGGGGACCCAGTACTTC
TRBV6-5,TRBJ2-2,-,-,CASRREENGELFF,TGTGCCAGCAGACGTGAGGAGAACGGGGAGCTGTTTTTT
TRBV4-2,TRBJ2-2,-,few,CASSQSGATGELFF,TGTGCCAGCAGCCAATCGGGAGCGACCGGGGAGCTGTTTTTT
TRBV5-4,TRBJ2-7,-,-,CASSSESSSYEQYF,TGTGCCAGCAGCTCGGAATCTAGCAGCTACGAGCAGTACTTC
TRBV6-1,TRBJ1-4,TRBD1,-,CATQGTAYEKLFF,TGTGCCACCCAAGGGACAGCCTACGAAAAACTGTTTTTT
TRBV2,TRBJ2-7,TRBD1,-,CASTGGRSSYEQYF,TGTGCCAGCACAGGGGGTCGGAGCTCCTACGAGCAGTACTTC
TRBV14,TRBJ2-5,-,-,CASSQEDLETQYF,TGTGCCAGCAGCCAGGAGGATTTAGAGACCCAGTACTTC
TRBV7-9,TRBJ2-5,-,-,CASSLALSSTPETQYF,TGTGCCAGCAGCTTAGCGCTTAGTTCTACCCCCGAGACCCAGTACTTC
TRBV10-2,TRBJ1-6,TRBD1,once,CASSIPDRAGSPLHF,TGCGCCAGCAGTATCCCCGACAGGGCGGGATCACCCCTCCACTTT
TRBV4-1,TRBJ1-5,-,-,CASSQESGANQPQHF,TGCGCCAGCAGCCAAGAATCAGGGGCCAATCAGCCCCAGCATTTT
TRBV5-1,TRBJ2-5,TRBD1,-,CASSTGQGQETQYF,TGCGCCAGCAGCACGGGACAGGGACAAGAGACCCAGTACTTC
TRBV28,TRBJ2-5,TRBD1,-,CASRPMTGAPAYQETQYF,TGTGCCAGCAGACCTATGACAGGGGCCCCGGCGTACCAAGAGACCCAGTACTTC
TRBV5-1,TRBJ1-6,TRBD1,-,CASSGDSLNSPLHF,TGCGCCAGCAGCGGGGACAGCCTTAATTCACCCCTCCACTTT
TRBV6-5,TRBJ2-3,TRBD1,-,CASSMTGTGGDTQYF,TGTGCCAGCAGTATGACTGGGACAGGGGGAGATACGCAGTATTTT
TRBV19,TRBJ2-3,TRBD1,-,CASSPGTAVWDWDTQYF,TGTGCCAGTAGCCCCGGGACAGCCGTTTGGGATTGGGATACGCAGTATTTT
TRBV4-2,TRBJ2-5,TRBD2,-,CASSQDAGVGTETQYF,TGTGCCAGCAGCCAAGACGCGGGAGTCGGTACGGAGACCCAGTACTTC